The sequence of this T cell receptor beta chain was determined in a study of cytomegalovirus exposure and HLA in healthy donors. This clone was seen repeatedly, ten times or more. The CDR3 is 15 amino acids. Trimming removed 0 bases at V and 7 bases at J, with 17 bases between. CDR1 is SGHRS and CDR2 is YFSETQ in the germline V gene. PCR used 60 Vbeta primers and 13 Jbeta primers. Produced via immunoSEQ multiplex PCR; TCRdb's table is partial and in-frame only. The data contain approximately 70,000 clones, around 74% of them seen just once; the ten biggest clones take up approximately 10%. The chain is built from TRBV5-1 and TRBJ2-7; TRBD2 might be the D (7 bases). The sequence was collected from a woman aged 55-69 years in good health and CMV-seropositive. Material for sequencing was PBMCs. This CDR3 is CASSLEVGGPREQYF. In DNA form, the CDR3 reads TGCGCCAGCAGCTTGGAGGTGGGGGGGCCGAGGGAGCAGTACTTC.